This TCR beta chain is from a study of cytotoxic CD8 clonotypes in ibrutinib-treated CLL. Study information: There were, on average, approximately 260,000 productive templates and 90,000 to 95,000 productive rearrangements per sample. Study-wide findings and caveats: Pretreatment clonality was elevated relative to age-matched healthy donors and paralleled circulating CD8+ T-cell counts.

Some clones are missing from TCRdb's copy, which holds only in-frame ones; the method was immunoSEQ multiplex PCR. The table includes roughly 250,000 clones, roughly 70% detected once. CDR1 and CDR2 (germline): LGHNA, YNFKEQ. V dropped 3 bases and J dropped 7 bases, with 14 bases sitting between them. The CDR3 loop spans 14 amino acids. Remarks on this clone: Its antigen is not known.

Source: PBMCs, taken after 24 months of ibrutinib treatment. The V call is TRBV4-2, the J call TRBJ2-3; D is possibly TRBD1 or TRBD2 (5 bases each). The sequence came from a human donor with chronic lymphocytic leukemia. In nucleotides, the CDR3 is TGTGCCAGCAGCCAGGGGACCTCCCCCCATACGCAGTATTTT. Translated, it gives CASSQGTSPHTQYF.